The next 22 T cell receptor beta chains were all read from a single sample in a study of control samples from healthy donors and cancer patients (TCRdb year 2020). Library construction relied on the immunoSEQ multiplex PCR assay. The table comes from immuneACCESS by way of TCRdb, which keeps in-frame sequences with V and J called. Part of the clones is missing from these tables; in studies checked, under half for an unresolved V gene and the rest for unknown reasons. This sample lists around 63,000 clones; over 75% were detected once. Under 3% of the sample is held by the ten biggest clonotypes. Sequenced sample: PBMCs. The origin of the receptors is a woman aged 45-60 years with head and neck cancer.

V is TRBV7-9 and J is TRBJ2-1, with 8 bases lining up with TRBD2. V dropped 1 base and J dropped 5; count of bases not matched to a gene: 10. The germline gives CDR1 SEHNR, CDR2 FQNEAQ (reference sequence). This CDR3 is built from 17 residues. The CDR3 reads CASSLGLSGGGNNEQFF. CDR3 bases: TGTGCCAGCAGCTTAGGGTTAAGCGGGGGCGGAAACAATGAGCAGTTCTTC.

The chain has TRBV28 and TRBJ2-3, with D perhaps matching TRBD1 or TRBD2 (5 bases each). CDR1 and CDR2 from the germline V gene are MDHEN and SYDVKM. The CDR3 has 13 amino acids. Deletions cut 4 bases from V and 6 bases from J, with 11 bases between. DNA of the CDR3: TGTGCCAGCAGTTACAGGCCGGGGGATACGCAGTATTTT. Translated: CASSYRPGDTQYF. Using reference TRBV28 and TRBJ2-3 for the parts outside the CDR3, the full variable domain is DVKVTQSSRYLVKRTGEKVFLECVQDMDHENMFWYRQDPGLGLRLIYFSYDVKMKEKGDIPEGYSVSREKKERFSLILESASTNQTSMYLCASSYRPGDTQYFGPGTRLTVL.

This chain joins TRBV7-9 and TRBJ2-1; 7 nucleotides align to TRBD1. Germline CDR1 reads SEHNR; CDR2 reads FQNEAQ (reference sequence). CDR3 length: 18 residues. Unmatched junction bases numbered 17, after V lost 5 bases and J lost 4 bases. CDR3 sequence: CASSNFFGTAKRYNEQFF. The CDR3 coding sequence is TGTGCCAGCAGCAACTTTTTCGGGACAGCGAAGAGGTACAATGAGCAGTTCTTC.

V is TRBV28 and J is TRBJ1-1; D call uncertain. CDR1 and CDR2 (germline): MDHEN, SYDVKM. CDR3 length: 12 residues. V lost 4 bases and J 5 bases, leaving 8 bases between the germline ends. CDR3 protein: CASSSPATEAFF. The DNA for the CDR3 is TGTGCCAGCAGTTCCCCCGCTACTGAAGCTTTCTTT.

This rearrangement joins TRBV6-5 to TRBJ2-5; TRBD2 agrees at 7 bases. Looked up from germline, CDR1 is MNHEY and CDR2 is SVGAGI. The CDR3 has 15 amino acids. Trimming at V came to 5 bases and at J to 4 bases, leaving 10 bases not matched to a gene. The CDR3 loop is CASSPRGGVRETQYF. Written as DNA, the CDR3 is TGTGCCAGCAGTCCTAGGGGAGGGGTTCGAGAGACCCAGTACTTC.

This clone was seen a handful of times. The chain employs TRBV27 and TRBJ2-7; D uncertain. Germline V gene data show CDR1 as MNHEY and CDR2 as SMNVEV (reference sequence). CDR3 length: 16 residues. Trimming took 6 bases from V and 6 from J, leaving 24 bases between them. The CDR3 protein is CASSNPRQWQFGEQYF. The CDR3 bases are TGTGCCAGCAGCAATCCGCGGCAGTGGCAGTTTGGCGAGCAGTACTTC.

The rearrangement links TRBV7-2 to TRBJ1-6; 8 positions agree with TRBD1. The junction had 9 bases not matched to a gene; V was cut back by 7 bases and J by 7 bases. This CDR3 comprises 15 residues. In germline, CDR1 is SGHTA, CDR2 FQGNSA. The CDR3 protein is CASTLQGGGNSPLHF. In nucleotides, the CDR3 is TGTGCCAGCACCCTACAGGGGGGAGGAAATTCACCCCTCCACTTT.

On this clone: At one end the junction does not follow the germline gene, possibly because of a read error. The sample holds other DNA sequences that translate to the same CDR3. This rearrangement joins TRBV7-3 to TRBJ2-1; 11 bases line up with TRBD2. Germline values: CDR1 SGHTA, CDR2 FQGTGA. The CDR3 contains 16 residues. The CDR3 region is CASSSIAGGPIDEQFF. As DNA, the CDR3 is TGCGCCAGCAGCTCAATAGCGGGGGGGCCAATAGATGAGCAGTTCTTC. The full variable domain, rest sourced from reference TRBV7-3 and TRBJ2-1, is GAGVSQTPSNKVTEKGKYVELRCDPISGHTALYWYRQSLGQGPEFLIYFQGTGAADDSGLPNDRFFAVRPEGSVSTLKIQRTERGDSAVYLCASSSIAGGPIDEQFFGPGTRLTVL.

The gene calls are TRBV6-5 and TRBJ2-7; D not certain. CDR1 and CDR2 (germline): MNHEY, SVGAGI. The CDR3 extends over 12 amino acids. The V end was cut by 8 bases, the J end by 5 bases, with 13 bases between. The CDR3 DNA sequence: TGTGCCAGCTCCCCTCCGAAAAACGAGCAGTACTTC. This codes for CASSPPKNEQYF.

The chain combines TRBV2 with TRBJ1-5; D is ambiguous. The CDR3 spans 14 residues. Trimming took off 5 bases at V and 0 bases at J, with 8 bases between the two ends. CDR1 is SNHLY, CDR2 FYNNEI, per germline. The CDR3 protein is CASSSDYSNQPQHF. The DNA of the CDR3 is TGTGCCAGCAGTTCAGATTATAGCAATCAGCCCCAGCATTTT.

The chain joins TRBV5-4 to TRBJ2-2, with 7 bases aligning to TRBD1. The CDR3 covers 16 residues. V lost 9 bases and J lost 1; bases outside the gene matches: 12. CDR1 is SGHNT, CDR2 YYREEE, per germline (reference sequence). In nucleotides, the CDR3 is TGTGCCACCAGAAATCGTCGGACAGGGAACACCGGGGAGCTGTTTTTT. It specifies CATRNRRTGNTGELFF.

V gene TRBV6-2 or TRBV6-3 combines with J gene TRBJ1-5, with 12 nucleotides matching TRBD1. CDR3 length equals 18 residues. Germline V lookup: CDR1 MNHEY, CDR2 SVGEGT. The J segment lost 2 bases and the V segment lost 6 bases, leaving 11 bases of the junction unmatched. The CDR3 DNA is TGTGCCAGCAGCCCCCGGGACAGGGGGCACTATGGCAATCAGCCCCAGCATTTT. Translated: CASSPRDRGHYGNQPQHF.

The rearrangement links TRBV5-1 to TRBJ1-6; D ambiguous. From germline, CDR1 is SGHRS and CDR2 YFSETQ. V lost 1 base and J lost 8, with 10 bases in between. There are 14 residues in the CDR3. CDR3 in DNA: TGCGCCAGCAGCTTGAACTGGTCGGATTCACCCCTCCACTTT. Protein sequence: CASSLNWSDSPLHF. The whole variable domain, filled in from reference TRBV5-1 and TRBJ1-6, reads KAGVTQTPRYLIKTRGQQVTLSCSPISGHRSVSWYQQTPGQGLQFLFEYFSETQRNKGNFPGRFSGRQFSNSRSEMNVSTLELGDSALYLCASSLNWSDSPLHFGNGTRLTVT.

The chain carries TRBV7-3 and TRBJ2-1, with unresolved D. V was pared by 0 bases and J by 10 bases, with 10 bases between. The CDR3 covers 13 residues. Germline V gene sequence: CDR1 SGHTA, CDR2 FQGTGA. This CDR3 reads CASSLTPPGEQFF. CDR3 in DNA: TGTGCCAGCAGCTTAACCCCCCCAGGAGAGCAGTTCTTC.

The chain recombines TRBV20-1 with TRBJ1-1; D is unclear. V gave up 3 bases and J gave up 0 bases, with 11 bases separating them. The length of the CDR3 is 14 residues. Germline loops: CDR1 DFQATT, CDR2 SNEGSKA (reference sequence). In DNA form, the CDR3 reads TGCAGTGCTAGTAAGGCGGCCCTGAACACTGAAGCTTTCTTT. Protein product: CSASKAALNTEAFF.

The chain employs TRBV28 and TRBJ2-1; 8 nucleotides line up with TRBD1. There are 13 residues in the CDR3. CDR1 and CDR2 from the germline V gene are MDHEN and SYDVKM. With 6 bases clipped from V and 4 bases from J, the junction kept 2 bases outside the gene matches. The CDR3, as DNA: TGTGCCAGCAGGGGGGACAGGTACAATGAGCAGTTCTTC. This gives the protein CASRGDRYNEQFF.

J is TRBJ2-6 and V is TRBV19; D is unresolved. This CDR3 is built from 20 residues. V lost 0 bases and J 1 base, leaving 19 bases between the germline ends. CDR1 LNHDA and CDR2 SQIVND come from the germline V gene (reference sequence). The CDR3 loop is CASSIDPFTPKRSGANVLTF. The CDR3 DNA reads TGTGCCAGTAGTATAGACCCCTTCACGCCCAAACGATCTGGGGCCAACGTCCTGACTTTC.

CDR3 nucleotide sequence: TGTGCCACCTCTTCTAGGACGACGAACACTGAAGCTTTCTTT. Translating it yields CATSSRTTNTEAFF. The V gene is TRBV2, the J gene TRBJ1-1; D uncertain. Germline V gene sequence: CDR1 SNHLY, CDR2 FYNNEI. Trimming stripped 10 bases from V and 1 base from J, with 16 bases between. The CDR3 contains 14 residues.

Points on this clone: The sample carries other DNA sequences with the same CDR3. V gene TRBV7-6 combines with J gene TRBJ2-1; 15 bases are a match to TRBD2. Germline lookup yields CDR1 SGHVS and CDR2 FNYEAQ. Germline trimming cut 5 bases from V and 8 bases from J; bases unmatched to any gene: 4. This CDR3 comprises 15 residues. CDR3 amino acids: CASSPGLAGGYEQFF. CDR3 nucleotides: TGTGCCAGCAGCCCCGGACTAGCGGGGGGGTATGAGCAGTTCTTC.

The rearrangement uses TRBV28 and TRBJ1-4; D gene unclear. Germline lookup yields CDR1 MDHEN and CDR2 SYDVKM. V was shortened by 3 bases and J by 9 bases, with 8 bases between the two germline ends. This CDR3 region has 12 residues. The DNA for the CDR3 is TGTGCCAGCAGTTTGGTGGGAAAAAAACTGTTTTTT. As protein: CASSLVGKKLFF.

The gene calls are TRBV2 and TRBJ1-2; tentatively, D is TRBD1 (5 bases). The CDR3 totals 13 residues. The V gene's germline CDR1 is SNHLY and CDR2 FYNNEI. Deletions cut 6 bases from V and 5 bases from J, with 13 bases between. CDR3 nucleotides: TGTGCCAGCAGAAGGGGACTGGGATATGGCTACACCTTC. It specifies CASRRGLGYGYTF.

This clone occurred once. The V gene is TRBV7-9, the J gene TRBJ2-7; unclear D gene. CDR1 is SEHNR, CDR2 FQNEAQ, per germline (reference sequence). Trimming left V 1 base short and J 3 bases short, with 4 bases between. This CDR3 contains 12 residues. CDR3 in amino acids: CASSLEVYEQYF. The CDR3 coding sequence is TGTGCCAGCAGCTTAGAGGTCTACGAGCAGTACTTC.